At least ten counts were recorded for the clone carrying this TCR beta chain. As it was prepared, the TCRbeta library received unique molecular identifiers. In TCRdb, the PCR reads were re-called with MiXCR into one record per CDR3 protein. The profile covers over 150,000 distinct CDR3 sequences, with roughly 15% appearing a single time and under 15% taken by the ten largest. This entry belongs to a study of T-cell reconstitution after alpha-beta-depleted transplantation in children. CDR3 length: 17 residues. The germline V gene encodes CDR1 SGHRS and CDR2 YFSETQ. V was clipped by 0 bases and J by 5 bases; unmatched bases: 11.

This rearrangement joins TRBV5-1 to TRBJ2-7; 10 nucleotides align to TRBD2. The specimen comprised PBMCs from the stem cell graft donor, sampled from the stem cell graft. This clonotype was obtained from a human donor who donated a stem cell graft to a child with acute lymphoblastic leukemia. CDR3 sequence: CASSLGDLAGARHEQYF. In nucleotides, the CDR3 is TGCGCCAGCAGCTTGGGGGATCTAGCGGGAGCACGGCACGAGCAGTACTTC.